This T cell receptor (beta chain) was observed in a study of T cell responses to AZD1222 COVID-19 vaccine. Whole-study results and caveats: There were mostly white British donors and more females than males, and clonal diversity was possibly underestimated. The study found vaccine-associated CD4 TCRs spanning spike, dominant at 160-218 and 743-854.

Only in-frame clones appear in the TCRdb table, and some are missing; sequencing was by immunoSEQ multiplex PCR. The sample records 86,000 or so clones, 85% to 95% being singletons. The CDR3 sequence is 13 residues long. CDR1 is SGHAT, CDR2 FQNNGV, per germline. Trimming left V 8 bases short and J 5 bases short, with 13 bases between. With respect to this clone: Its antigen is currently unknown.

The starting material was peripheral blood, obtained on day 0 of MenACWY control vaccination. This sequence originates from an adult in good health. The rearrangement links TRBV11-2 to TRBJ2-1; D gene uncertain. The CDR3 spells CASPSGLHNEQFF. DNA for the CDR3: TGTGCCAGCCCATCCGGCCTGCACAATGAGCAGTTCTTC.